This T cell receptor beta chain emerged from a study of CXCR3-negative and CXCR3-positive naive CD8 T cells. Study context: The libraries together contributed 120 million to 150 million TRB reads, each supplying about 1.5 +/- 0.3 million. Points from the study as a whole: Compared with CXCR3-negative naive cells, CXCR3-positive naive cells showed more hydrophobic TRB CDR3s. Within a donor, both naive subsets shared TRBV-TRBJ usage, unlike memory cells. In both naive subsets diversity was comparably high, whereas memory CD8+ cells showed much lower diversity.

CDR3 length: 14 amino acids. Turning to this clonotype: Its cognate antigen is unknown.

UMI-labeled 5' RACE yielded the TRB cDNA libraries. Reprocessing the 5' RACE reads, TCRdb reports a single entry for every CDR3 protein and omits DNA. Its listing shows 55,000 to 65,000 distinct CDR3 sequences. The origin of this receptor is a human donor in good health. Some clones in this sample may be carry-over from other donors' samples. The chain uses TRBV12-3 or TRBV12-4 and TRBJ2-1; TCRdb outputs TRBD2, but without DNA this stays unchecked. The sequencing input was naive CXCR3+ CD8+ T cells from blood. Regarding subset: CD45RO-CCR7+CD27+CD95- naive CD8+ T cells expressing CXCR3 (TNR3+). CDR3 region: CASSFPGLQGEQFF.